This TCR beta chain was documented in a study of neoadjuvant anti-PD-1 for oral cavity cancer. V shed 0 bases, J shed 1 base, and the junction held 7 bases outside the gene matches. The germline V gene encodes CDR1 SQVTM and CDR2 ANQGSEA. The CDR3 length is 16 residues. Blood libraries mostly used approximately 0.5 ug genomic DNA, six replicates each. Sequencing was performed with immunoSEQ multiplex PCR; in TCRdb, only in-frame clones are kept and a portion is missing. Of 30,000 to 35,000 clones listed, approximately 87% were seen once; the top ten hold 3.5%. Concerning this clone itself: What it binds is unknown.

General study findings and limits: Higher pretreatment Treg/Th17 ratios tracked higher pretreatment blood clonality. Non-responders to neoadjuvant nivolumab had significantly more clonal PBMC T cells than responders. Each response group had just a few patients in TCR analyses.

The genes are TRBV29-1 and TRBJ1-1; 8 bases line up with TRBD1. The sequence derives from a person between 40 and 85 years old with oral cavity squamous cell carcinoma. Sequencing used PBMCs, obtained before nivolumab (anti-PD-1) treatment. The CDR3 DNA reads as TGCAGCGTTGAAGATACCCCACAGGGGGGGAACACTGAAGCTTTCTTT. Its protein product is CSVEDTPQGGNTEAFF.